The 29 T cell receptor beta chains below were found in one sample sequenced in a study of T cell repertoires in cytomegalovirus infection. These receptors are not linked to any known antigen. TCRdb reprocessed the reads with MiXCR, giving one entry per CDR3 protein. The table shows about 130,000 distinct CDR3 sequences, with 20% to 30% occurring only once. Sequencing was done on a sample of PBMCs, sequenced either directly or after in vitro stimulation (not recorded which). Source of these receptors: a human donor in good health (CMV status not recorded). Some clones in this sample may be carry-over from other donors' samples.

The J gene is TRBJ2-1, the V gene TRBV6-2 or TRBV6-3; 15 positions match TRBD2. Looked up from germline, CDR1 is MNHEY and CDR2 is SVGEGT. This CDR3 region has 14 residues. Trimming cost V 8 bases and J 5 bases; bases outside gene matches: 1. The chain's CDR3 is CASWTSGRDNEQFF. The CDR3 DNA is TGTGCCAGCTGGACTAGCGGGAGGGACAATGAGCAGTTCTTC.

This clonotype has at least ten counts. The chain couples TRBV28 to TRBJ1-2, with D possibly TRBD1 on 6 matching bases. CDR3 length: 15 amino acids. Germline V lookup: CDR1 MDHEN, CDR2 SYDVKM. The V and J ends lost 6 bases and 5 bases respectively, with 19 bases between them. CDR3 DNA sequence: TGTGCCAGCAGCTTAATGAACAGGGTTTTGTATGGCTACACCTTC. Amino acids: CASSLMNRVLYGYTF.

V and J are TRBV28 and TRBJ1-6, with D possibly matching TRBD1 (5 bases). CDR1 and CDR2 from the germline V gene are MDHEN and SYDVKM. Trimming took 3 bases from V and 9 from J, leaving 15 bases between them. This CDR3 region has 15 residues. Here the CDR3 reads CASSFVGTGISPLHF. For the CDR3, the DNA is TGTGCCAGCAGTTTCGTGGGGACGGGGATTTCACCCCTCCACTTT.

Only a few counts were recorded for this clonotype. V usage is TRBV7-6 and J usage is TRBJ2-5; D possibly corresponds to TRBD1 (6 bases). This CDR3 is built from 14 residues. Trimming shortened V by 5 bases and J by 7 bases, and 17 bases separated the two germline ends. Germline lookup yields CDR1 SGHVS and CDR2 FNYEAQ. The DNA of the CDR3 is TGTGCCAGCAGCCAGACAGGCCCCTTAGGGACCCAGTACTTC. Translated, it gives CASSQTGPLGTQYF.

V and J are TRBV7-9 and TRBJ2-1, with D tentatively TRBD1 (7 bases). CDR3 size: 18 residues. CDR1 is SEHNR and CDR2 is FQNEAQ in the germline V gene (reference sequence). Trimming took 5 bases from V and 4 from J, leaving 24 bases between them. This CDR3 is CASSRPPVGGTDYNEQFF. The DNA for the CDR3 is TGTGCCAGCAGCCGACCCCCTGTGGGCGGGACAGATTACAATGAGCAGTTCTTC.

The chain recombines TRBV7-2 with TRBJ2-2; D is uncertain. Per the germline V gene, CDR1 is SGHTA and CDR2 is FQGNSA. The CDR3 covers 11 residues. V lost 1 base and J 12 bases, leaving 6 bases between the germline ends. The CDR3 DNA follows: TGTGCCAGCAGCTTAGAATGGCAGCTGTTTTTT. It codes for CASSLEWQLFF.

This clonotype showed up many times. V gene TRBV2 combines with J gene TRBJ2-7; TRBD2 matches 12 bases. CDR3 length: 21 amino acids. Germline trimming cut 3 bases from V and 2 bases from J; bases unmatched to any gene: 20. The germline gives CDR1 SNHLY, CDR2 FYNNEI. For the CDR3, the DNA is TGTGCCAGCAGTGATCATTTTATAGTCCGACTAGCGGGAGTAAGAACCTACGAGCAGTACGTC. Its protein is CASSDHFIVRLAGVRTYEQYV.

This rearrangement joins TRBV5-6 to TRBJ1-6; D possibly corresponds to TRBD1 (5 bases). Germline CDR1 and CDR2: SGHDT and YYEEEE. Trimming took 3 bases from V and 10 from J, leaving 11 bases between them. The CDR3 contains 13 residues. The CDR3 nucleotides are TGTGCCAGCAGCTGGGACGCGGACTCACCCCTCCACTTT. Its protein product is CASSWDADSPLHF.

The chain links TRBV19 to TRBJ1-1, with no clear D. The germline CDR1 and CDR2 sequences are LNHDA and SQIVND (reference sequence). V lost 1 base and J 1 base, leaving 19 bases between the germline ends. The CDR3 loop spans 18 amino acids. CDR3 in DNA: TGTGCCAGTAGTATAGTAGGAGGGTCTATTATGTGGAACACTGAAGCTTTCTTT. Its protein is CASSIVGGSIMWNTEAFF.

The sample holds a few counts of this clonotype. CDR3 nucleotide sequence: TGTGCCAGTAGTGCAATTAAGCTAGCGGAGACCCAGTACTTC. Translation gives CASSAIKLAETQYF. The chain uses TRBV19 and TRBJ2-5, with D maybe TRBD2 (6 bases). Germline V gives CDR1 LNHDA, CDR2 SQIVND (reference sequence). This CDR3 has 14 residues. The ends were cut back, 5 bases at V and 5 bases at J, with 15 bases in the middle.

This clonotype has a handful of counts. V is TRBV6-5 and J is TRBJ1-5; maybe TRBD1 (5 bases). The germline V gene encodes CDR1 MNHEY and CDR2 SVGAGI. V lost 6 bases and J 8 bases, leaving 26 bases between the germline ends. There are 17 residues in the CDR3. DNA of the CDR3: TGTGCCAGCAGCCTAGACGCCAGGGACGCCAGAGGGAAGCCCCAGCATTTT. It translates to CASSLDARDARGKPQHF.

This clonotype has only a few counts. This sequence joins TRBV19 and TRBJ1-1; D not certain. Trimming removed 4 bases from V and 5 bases from J, with 20 bases in between. Germline V gene data show CDR1 as LNHDA and CDR2 as SQIVND (reference sequence). The CDR3 length is 16 residues. The CDR3 loop reads CASSNWLGSRVTEAFF. CDR3 coding DNA: TGTGCCAGTAGTAATTGGTTAGGGTCGAGGGTGACTGAAGCTTTCTTT.

The chain carries TRBV19 and TRBJ1-1; a possible D gene is TRBD1 (6 bases). Germline loops: CDR1 LNHDA, CDR2 SQIVND (reference sequence). This CDR3 contains 14 residues. Trimming cost V 8 bases and J 0 bases, with 13 bases left between them. CDR3 amino acids: CASSHRVMNTEAFF. The CDR3 region has the DNA TGTGCCAGTTCCCACAGGGTGATGAACACTGAAGCTTTCTTT.

This sequence joins TRBV20-1 and TRBJ1-4; TRBD1 matches at 9 bases. Germline V CDR1 and CDR2: DFQATT, SNEGSKA (reference sequence). This CDR3 has 12 amino acids. V trimming: 6 bases; J trimming: 7 bases; junction bases outside the gene matches: 3. In DNA form, the CDR3 reads TGCAGTGCCGAGGGACAGGGTGAAAAACTGTTTTTT. This encodes CSAEGQGEKLFF.

The chain recombines TRBV28 with TRBJ1-4; 8 bases fit TRBD1. CDR1 is MDHEN, CDR2 SYDVKM, per germline. V shed 7 bases, J shed 7 bases, and the junction held 5 bases outside the gene matches. The CDR3 loop spans 13 amino acids. CDR3 sequence (DNA): TGTGCCAGCATCAACAGGGGGTTTGAAAAACTGTTTTTT. Amino acids: CASINRGFEKLFF.

Only a few counts were recorded for this clonotype. V and J are TRBV27 and TRBJ1-2, with D possibly TRBD1 on 6 matching bases. The CDR3 totals 14 residues. Germline CDR1 is MNHEY and CDR2 is SMNVEV (reference sequence). V gave up 2 bases and J gave up 3 bases, with 10 bases separating them. The CDR3 bases are TGTGCCAGCAGTTTAGCCGGGGGCGACTATGGCTACACCTTC. It yields the protein CASSLAGGDYGYTF.

The chain recombines TRBV15 with TRBJ2-7; 7 bases are shared with TRBD1. The CDR3 totals 15 residues. Losses at the gene ends were 10 bases for V and 3 bases for J; bases not matched to a gene: 15. Germline CDR1 is LNHNV and CDR2 is YYDKDF (reference sequence). CDR3: CAIGDSPTDNYEQYV. In nucleotides, the CDR3 is TGTGCCATCGGGGACAGCCCGACCGACAACTACGAGCAGTACGTC.

This clonotype was observed a few times. The chain has TRBV15 and TRBJ1-1; D ambiguous. The V gene lost 2 bases and the J gene lost 6 bases, with 19 bases spanning the gap. The CDR3 is 16 amino acids. The germline gives CDR1 LNHNV, CDR2 YYDKDF (reference sequence). CDR3 amino acids: CATSRRDPGSGAEAFF. For the CDR3, the DNA is TGTGCCACCAGCAGAAGAGACCCTGGATCCGGGGCTGAAGCTTTCTTT.

The chain uses TRBV20-1 and TRBJ1-1; D unclear. Between the trimmed V and J ends, which lost 4 bases and 4 bases, there was a span of 13 bases. This CDR3 comprises 13 residues. The germline gives CDR1 DFQATT, CDR2 SNEGSKA (reference sequence). The DNA of the CDR3 is TGCAGTGCTAAAACAGCGGAATTCACTGAAGCTTTCTTT. It codes for CSAKTAEFTEAFF.

The rearrangement links TRBV5-5 to TRBJ1-1; tentatively, D is TRBD1 (5 bases). The CDR3 is 15 residues long. CDR1 SGHKS and CDR2 YYEKEE come from the germline V gene (reference sequence). Trimming removed 4 bases at V and 2 bases at J, with 15 bases between. CDR3 sequence (DNA): TGTGCCAGCAGCGCTATCGGGGGAGGCAACACTGAAGCTTTCTTT. Residues: CASSAIGGGNTEAFF.

In this sample, this clonotype turned up a few times. DNA of the CDR3: TGTGCCAGCAGTAGTACAGCGAACACTGAAGCTTTCTTT. As protein: CASSSTANTEAFF. The gene calls are TRBV11-3 and TRBJ1-1; D call uncertain. This CDR3 spans 13 amino acids. The V gene lost 6 bases and the J gene lost 1 base, with 9 bases spanning the gap. Germline V gene sequence: CDR1 SGHNT, CDR2 YENEEA. Variable domain in full (rest from reference TRBV11-3 and TRBJ1-1): EAGVVQSPRYKIIEKKQPVAFWCNPISGHNTLYWYLQNLGQGPELLIRYENEEAVDDSQLPKDRFSAERLKGVDSTLKIQPAELGDSAVYLCASSSTANTEAFFGQGTRLTVV.

The table lists this clonotype with many counts. The J gene is TRBJ2-1, the V gene TRBV7-6; D unresolved. V dropped 5 bases and J dropped 0 bases, with 5 bases sitting between them. Germline lookup yields CDR1 SGHVS and CDR2 FNYEAQ. CDR3 size: 13 residues. The chain's CDR3 is CASSLSSYNEQFF. CDR3 sequence (DNA): TGTGCCAGCAGCCTGAGCTCCTACAATGAGCAGTTCTTC.

The chain uses TRBV4-1 and TRBJ2-1, with 7 bases matching TRBD2. Germline V gives CDR1 MGHRA, CDR2 YSYEKL. After removal of 6 bases from V and 1 base from J, the junction contained 9 bases not matched to a gene. The CDR3 covers 16 residues. This CDR3 is CASSRLLATSYNEQFF. Here the CDR3 DNA reads TGCGCCAGCAGTCGTTTACTAGCGACATCCTACAATGAGCAGTTCTTC.

The V call is TRBV19, the J call TRBJ1-3; perhaps TRBD1 as D (5 bases). The CDR3 extends over 13 amino acids. V lost 3 bases and J lost 4, with 7 bases in between. CDR1 and CDR2 from the germline V gene are LNHDA and SQIVND (reference sequence). The CDR3 sequence: CASSMTDGNTIYF. CDR3 sequence (DNA): TGTGCCAGTAGTATGACAGACGGAAACACCATATATTTT. Full variable domain (rest looked up from reference TRBV19 and TRBJ1-3): DGGITQSPKYLFRKEGQNVTLSCEQNLNHDAMYWYRQDPGQGLRLIYYSQIVNDFQKGDIAEGYSVSREKKESFPLTVTSAQKNPTAFYLCASSMTDGNTIYFGEGSWLTVV.

This clonotype was seen repeatedly, ten times or more. The rearrangement uses TRBV6-1 and TRBJ1-2; 8 nucleotides line up with TRBD1. From germline, CDR1 is MNHNS and CDR2 SASEGT. The V and J ends lost 6 bases and 6 bases, in that order; junction bases with no gene match: 9. CDR3 length equals 14 residues. The CDR3: CASRAMDRVHGYTF. As DNA, the CDR3 is TGTGCCAGCAGAGCAATGGACAGGGTACATGGCTACACCTTC.

V is TRBV10-3 and J is TRBJ1-2, with D hard to call. The V end lost 9 bases, the J end lost 3 bases, and 17 bases lay between the germline ends. Germline lookup yields CDR1 ENHRY and CDR2 SYGVKD. There are 14 residues in the CDR3. The CDR3 region has the DNA TGTGCCATAAGACCGGACGGGAATTACTATGGCTACACCTTC. As protein: CAIRPDGNYYGYTF.

This clonotype appeared many times. The rearrangement joins TRBV12-5 to TRBJ1-5; no clear D gene. V was trimmed by 0 bases and J by 6 bases, leaving 6 bases between them. The CDR3 has 13 residues. Germline values: CDR1 LGHNT, CDR2 FRNRAP. The CDR3 sequence is CASGLVAAQPQHF. CDR3 DNA: TGTGCTAGTGGTTTGGTAGCGGCTCAGCCCCAGCATTTT.

This clonotype was observed a single time. The CDR3 is CSARAPHGGEGGYTF. The CDR3 DNA reads TGCAGTGCTAGAGCGCCCCACGGAGGGGAGGGAGGCTACACCTTC. This sequence joins TRBV20-1 and TRBJ1-2; a weak D match, TRBD1 (5 bases). Deletions cut 1 base from V and 8 bases from J, with 20 bases between. Germline V gene lookup returns CDR1 DFQATT and CDR2 SNEGSKA (reference sequence). The CDR3 loop spans 15 amino acids.

In regard to this clonotype: A much larger clone is a single base away; this may be a read error. The V call is TRBV24-1, the J call TRBJ2-7; D call uncertain. The CDR3 loop spans 11 amino acids. Germline V gene data show CDR1 as KGHDR and CDR2 as SFDVKD. The CDR3 nucleotides are TGTGCCACCAGTGATTTGTACGGGCAGTACTTC. Translated, it gives CATSDLYGQYF.